The 13 T cell receptor beta chains below all came from one sample that was sequenced in a study of cytomegalovirus exposure and HLA in healthy donors listed by TCRdb under 2017. The library relied on the immunoSEQ multiplex PCR assay. The multiplex PCR relied on a mix of 60 forward primers for TCR Vbeta segments and 13 reverse primers for TCR Jbeta segments. What TCRdb holds here is the immuneACCESS table cut down to in-frame rearrangements. Part of the clones is not present; checked against another copy, under half of the missing clones reflect an unresolved V gene, and the others are unexplained. For this sample the table gives over 100,000 clones, of which under 85% were detected only once. Of the sample, 4.8% is held by the ten largest clones. Sequencing was done on a sample of PBMCs. These receptors came from a man aged 25-45 years in good health and CMV-seropositive.

This chain links TRBV5-1 with TRBJ1-3, with D possibly TRBD1 on 6 matching bases. The germline gives CDR1 SGHRS, CDR2 YFSETQ. The CDR3 is 15 amino acids. Deletions cut 1 base from V and 2 bases from J, with 10 bases between. CDR3 sequence reads: CASSLPQGTGNTIYF. CDR3 nucleotides: TGCGCCAGCAGCTTGCCACAGGGAACTGGAAACACCATATATTTT.

The chain's CDR3 is CASSSPPGQGWEKLFF. The CDR3 DNA is TGTGCCAGCAGTTCCCCCCCCGGACAGGGATGGGAAAAACTGTTTTTT. V gene TRBV28 combines with J gene TRBJ1-4, with 8 bases that match TRBD1. CDR1 and CDR2 (germline): MDHEN, SYDVKM. The CDR3 runs 16 residues. V was pared by 4 bases and J by 8 bases, with 12 bases of the junction left unmatched.

The chain has TRBV5-1 and TRBJ1-6, with D perhaps TRBD1 (6 bases). Trimming left V 0 bases short and J 9 bases short, with 13 bases between. This CDR3 contains 15 residues. CDR1 SGHRS and CDR2 YFSETQ come from the germline V gene. The CDR3: CASSLARTATSPLHF. The CDR3 DNA follows: TGCGCCAGCAGCTTGGCTAGGACAGCGACTTCACCCCTCCACTTT.

V and J are TRBV4-3 and TRBJ1-6; D is undetermined. V gave up 1 base and J gave up 7 bases, with 17 bases separating them. Germline loops: CDR1 LGHNA, CDR2 YSLEER. The CDR3 totals 17 residues. The DNA of the CDR3 is TGCGCCAGCAGCCAAGTATGGCCGCCTCAGCGCAATTCACCCCTCCACTTT. Amino acid sequence: CASSQVWPPQRNSPLHF.

With respect to this clone: A junction boundary mismatches the germline segment, possibly from a read error. J is TRBJ1-2 and V is TRBV10-1; a possible D gene is TRBD1 (6 bases). The CDR3 is 12 amino acids. Germline CDR1 WNHNN, CDR2 SYGVQD (reference sequence). The CDR3 coding sequence is TGCGCCAGCAGTTCAGGGGCCTATGGCTACCCCTTC. It is translated as CASSSGAYGYPF.

This chain joins TRBV6-6 and TRBJ1-1; TRBD1 matches at 7 bases. The germline gives CDR1 MNHNY, CDR2 SVGAGI (reference sequence). V shed 0 bases and J 4 bases; nucleotides not matched to a gene: 5. This CDR3 spans 15 amino acids. The chain's CDR3 is CASSYSTGRSTEAFF. The CDR3 DNA sequence: TGTGCCAGCAGTTACTCGACAGGGCGGAGCACTGAAGCTTTCTTT.

The V call is TRBV11-3, the J call TRBJ2-1; no clear D. Germline V CDR1 and CDR2: SGHNT, YENEEA. The CDR3 sequence is 12 residues long. V dropped 3 bases and J dropped 8 bases, with 8 bases sitting between them. The CDR3 region has the DNA TGTGCCAGCAGCTTGCCTGGCTATGAGCAGTTCTTC. As protein: CASSLPGYEQFF. Full variable domain (outside the CDR3, taken from reference TRBV11-3 and TRBJ2-1): EAGVVQSPRYKIIEKKQPVAFWCNPISGHNTLYWYLQNLGQGPELLIRYENEEAVDDSQLPKDRFSAERLKGVDSTLKIQPAELGDSAVYLCASSLPGYEQFFGPGTRLTVL.

The chain carries TRBV27 and TRBJ2-5, with 10 bases identical to TRBD1. The J call may not be correct, given that the DNA end is closer to TRBJ2-7. CDR1 MNHEY and CDR2 SMNVEV come from the germline V gene (reference sequence). The CDR3 spans 14 residues. CDR3 nucleotides: TGTGCCAGCAGTTTGGGGACAGGGGTCTACGAGCAGTACTTC. It translates to CASSLGTGVYEQYF.

The V gene is TRBV11-2, the J gene TRBJ2-7; D perhaps matches TRBD2 (5 bases). The CDR3 sequence is 15 residues long. V gave up 5 bases and J gave up 5 bases, with 19 bases separating them. The germline V gene encodes CDR1 SGHAT and CDR2 FQNNGV. The CDR3 loop is CASSPPGVRSNEQYF. The DNA of the CDR3 is TGTGCCAGCAGCCCCCCCGGGGTCAGAAGTAACGAGCAGTACTTC.

The rearrangement joins TRBV30 to TRBJ1-3; unclear D gene. CDR3 length equals 13 residues. Trimming shortened V by 0 bases and J by 3 bases, and 6 bases separated the two germline ends. Germline lookup yields CDR1 GTSNPN and CDR2 SVGIG (reference sequence). CDR3 sequence (DNA): TGTGCCTGGAGTGTGGCGGATGGAAACACCATATATTTT. It specifies CAWSVADGNTIYF.

This clone was detected only once. The chain has TRBV5-4 and TRBJ2-7, with TRBD1 matching 9 bases. CDR1 and CDR2 from the germline V gene are SGHNT and YYREEE (reference sequence). V shed 3 bases and J 1 base; nucleotides not matched to a gene: 5. This CDR3 has 15 amino acids. The CDR3 region is CASSYGQGLSYEQYF. CDR3 nucleotide sequence: TGTGCCAGCAGCTACGGACAGGGGTTATCCTACGAGCAGTACTTC.

The chain carries TRBV6-1 and TRBJ1-4; D is perhaps TRBD1 (6 bases). This CDR3 comprises 15 residues. Deletions cut 7 bases from V and 0 bases from J, with 12 bases between. Germline lookup yields CDR1 MNHNS and CDR2 SASEGT. The CDR3 nucleotides read TGTGCCAGCAATCAGGACAGAACAACTAATGAAAAACTGTTTTTT. Its protein is CASNQDRTTNEKLFF.

The chain recombines TRBV2 with TRBJ1-2; the D gene is possibly TRBD1 (5 bases). Germline lookup yields CDR1 SNHLY and CDR2 FYNNEI. V lost 2 bases and J lost 6, with 13 bases in between. The CDR3 is 14 amino acids. CDR3 region: CASSEWGGVNGYTF. The CDR3 nucleotides read TGTGCCAGCAGTGAATGGGGAGGGGTTAATGGCTACACCTTC.